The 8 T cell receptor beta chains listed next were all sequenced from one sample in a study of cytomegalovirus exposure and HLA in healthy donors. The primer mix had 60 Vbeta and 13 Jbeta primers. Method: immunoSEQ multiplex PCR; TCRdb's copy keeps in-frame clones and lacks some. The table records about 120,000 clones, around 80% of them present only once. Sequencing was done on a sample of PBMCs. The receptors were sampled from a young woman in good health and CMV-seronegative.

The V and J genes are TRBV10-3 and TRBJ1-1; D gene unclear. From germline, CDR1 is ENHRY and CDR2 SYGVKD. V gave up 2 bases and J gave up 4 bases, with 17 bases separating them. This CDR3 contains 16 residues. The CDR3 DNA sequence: TGTGCCATCAGTGAGCCGACGGAGGGTGAAGGCACTGAAGCTTTCTTT. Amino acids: CAISEPTEGEGTEAFF.

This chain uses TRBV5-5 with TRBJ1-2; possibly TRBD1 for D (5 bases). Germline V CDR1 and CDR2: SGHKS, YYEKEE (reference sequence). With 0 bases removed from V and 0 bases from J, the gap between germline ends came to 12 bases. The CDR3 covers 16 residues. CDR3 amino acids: CASSLDGIRANYGYTF. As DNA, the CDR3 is TGTGCCAGCAGCTTGGATGGGATCAGGGCTAACTATGGCTACACCTTC.

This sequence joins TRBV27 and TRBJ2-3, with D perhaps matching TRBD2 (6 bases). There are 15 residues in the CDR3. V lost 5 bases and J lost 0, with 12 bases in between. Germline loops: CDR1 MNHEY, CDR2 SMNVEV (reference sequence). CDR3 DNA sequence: TGTGCCAGCAGTACCCTGCGGGGAAGCACAGATACGCAGTATTTT. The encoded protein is CASSTLRGSTDTQYF.

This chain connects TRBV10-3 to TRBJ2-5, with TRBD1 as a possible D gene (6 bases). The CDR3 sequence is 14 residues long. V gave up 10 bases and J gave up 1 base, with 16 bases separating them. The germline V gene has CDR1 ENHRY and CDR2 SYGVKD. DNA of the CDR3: TGTGCCACCTCCAGGGGAAGCGGCCAAGAGACCCAGTACTTC. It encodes CATSRGSGQETQYF.

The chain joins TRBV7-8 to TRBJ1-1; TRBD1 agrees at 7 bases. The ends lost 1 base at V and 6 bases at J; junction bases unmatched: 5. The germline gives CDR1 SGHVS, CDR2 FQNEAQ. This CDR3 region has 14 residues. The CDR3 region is CASSLVRGTAEAFF. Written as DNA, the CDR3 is TGTGCCAGCAGCTTAGTCAGGGGGACGGCTGAAGCTTTCTTT.

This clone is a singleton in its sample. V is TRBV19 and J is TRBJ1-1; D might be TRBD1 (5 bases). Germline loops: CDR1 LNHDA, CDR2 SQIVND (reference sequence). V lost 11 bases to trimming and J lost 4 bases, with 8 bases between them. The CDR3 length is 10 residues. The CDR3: CAARVTEAFF. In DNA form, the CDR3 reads TGTGCCGCCAGGGTCACTGAAGCTTTCTTT.

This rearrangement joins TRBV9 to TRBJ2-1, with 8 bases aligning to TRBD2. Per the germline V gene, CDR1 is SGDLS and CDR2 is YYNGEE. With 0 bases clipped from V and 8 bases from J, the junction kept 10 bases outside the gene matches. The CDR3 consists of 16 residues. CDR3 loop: CASSVDSPAGVDEQFF. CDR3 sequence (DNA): TGTGCCAGCAGCGTAGACTCCCCAGCGGGAGTAGATGAGCAGTTCTTC.

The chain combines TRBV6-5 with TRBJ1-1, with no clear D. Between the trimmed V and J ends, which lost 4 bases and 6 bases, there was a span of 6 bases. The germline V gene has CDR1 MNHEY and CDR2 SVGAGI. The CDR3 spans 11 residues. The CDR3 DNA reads TGTGCCAGCAGTTCCGGTCCTGAAGCTTTCTTT. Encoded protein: CASSSGPEAFF.